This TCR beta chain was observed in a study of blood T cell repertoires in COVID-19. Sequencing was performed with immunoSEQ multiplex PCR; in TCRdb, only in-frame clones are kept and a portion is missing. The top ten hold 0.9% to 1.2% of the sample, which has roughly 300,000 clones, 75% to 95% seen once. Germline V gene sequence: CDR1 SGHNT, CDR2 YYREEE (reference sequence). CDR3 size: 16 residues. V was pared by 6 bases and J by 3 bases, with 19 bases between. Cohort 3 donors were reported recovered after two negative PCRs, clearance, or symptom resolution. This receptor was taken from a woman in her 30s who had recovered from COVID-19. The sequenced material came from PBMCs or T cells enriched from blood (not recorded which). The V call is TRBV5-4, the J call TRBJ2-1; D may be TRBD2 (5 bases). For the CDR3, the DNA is TGTGCCAGCACCTGGGGAGCCTCCAGCGGCTACAATGAGCAGTTCTTC. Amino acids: CASTWGASSGYNEQFF.